Below are 5 T cell receptor beta chains sequenced from a single sample in a study of vaccination and CD4 T cells after COVID-19. CD4+ T cells that had been cultured provided DNA sequenced with the Oncomine TCR Beta short-read assay. Via MiXCR, TCRdb re-called the PCR reads, giving one row per CDR3 protein. This table has some 9,000 distinct CDR3 sequences, 64% appearing once. These TCRs' antigens remain unknown. Treatment given: roughly 10-day PBMC culture with coronavirus spike peptide pools or control peptides (ViraFEST assay). The sequenced sample consisted of CD4+ T cells from blood, cultured in vitro. These receptors all stem from a human donor who had recovered from COVID-19.

The chain has TRBV27 and TRBJ2-1, with TRBD1 matching 9 bases. V lost 3 bases to trimming and J lost 4 bases; unmatched junction nucleotides: 10. The CDR3 extends over 17 amino acids. Germline assignment: CDR1 MNHEY and CDR2 SMNVEV (reference sequence). The DNA of the CDR3 is TGTGCCAGCAGTTTCCGGCCGGGACAGGGTTATTACAATGAGCAGTTCTTC. It specifies CASSFRPGQGYYNEQFF.

This chain connects TRBV2 to TRBJ1-6; the D gene is possibly TRBD1 (6 bases). V was shortened by 6 bases and J by 7 bases, with 19 bases between the two germline ends. The CDR3 sequence is 16 residues long. Germline CDR1 SNHLY, CDR2 FYNNEI. The DNA of the CDR3 is TGTGCCAGCAGCGCGTTGGGGGCGAGGGGCAATTCACCCCTCCACTTT. It translates to CASSALGARGNSPLHF.

V usage is TRBV30 and J usage is TRBJ1-5; perhaps TRBD1 as D (5 bases). Germline V lookup: CDR1 GTSNPN, CDR2 SVGIG (reference sequence). The V end lost 1 base, the J end lost 6 bases, and 10 bases lay between the germline ends. This CDR3 contains 13 residues. The CDR3: CAWSDHQGQPQHF. CDR3 in DNA: TGTGCCTGGAGTGACCATCAGGGTCAGCCCCAGCATTTT.

This clonotype is a singleton in its sample. The chain uses TRBV20-1 and TRBJ2-3, with a tentative D call TRBD2 (5 bases). Trimming removed 6 bases from V and 1 base from J, with 17 bases in between. Looked up from germline, CDR1 is DFQATT and CDR2 is SNEGSKA (reference sequence). The CDR3 has 15 amino acids. CDR3 DNA: TGCAGTGCGCTCGAACCCCCCGGGGGCACAGATACGCAGTATTTT. Translation: CSALEPPGGTDTQYF.

The chain uses TRBV27 and TRBJ2-7; 12 nucleotides align to TRBD2. CDR1 and CDR2 (germline): MNHEY, SMNVEV (reference sequence). V gave up 4 bases and J gave up 3 bases; unmatched junction bases: 1. This CDR3 is built from 14 residues. CDR3: CASSSTSGSYEQYF. The DNA of the CDR3 is TGTGCCAGCAGTTCGACTAGCGGGAGCTACGAGCAGTACTTC.